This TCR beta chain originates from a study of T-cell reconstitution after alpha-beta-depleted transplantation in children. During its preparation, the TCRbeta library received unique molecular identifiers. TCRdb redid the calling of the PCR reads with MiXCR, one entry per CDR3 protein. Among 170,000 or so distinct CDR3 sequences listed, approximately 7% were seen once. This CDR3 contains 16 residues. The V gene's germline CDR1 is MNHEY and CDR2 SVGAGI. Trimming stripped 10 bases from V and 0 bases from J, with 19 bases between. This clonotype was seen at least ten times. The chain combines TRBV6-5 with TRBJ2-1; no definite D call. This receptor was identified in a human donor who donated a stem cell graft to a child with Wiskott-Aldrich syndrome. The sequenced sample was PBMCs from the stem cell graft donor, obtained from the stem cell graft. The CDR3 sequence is CATFPGSPSSYNEQFF. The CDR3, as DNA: TGTGCCACCTTCCCCGGGTCTCCTAGCTCCTACAATGAGCAGTTCTTC.